The 11 T cell receptor beta chains below were found in one sample sequenced in a study of long-term antiretroviral therapy in people with HIV. At survey level, the immunoSEQ assay was run in its v3.0 version. The protocol was immunoSEQ multiplex PCR, while the TCRdb copy is restricted to in-frame clones and leaves out a portion. The sample has fewer than 25,000 clones, roughly 94% seen once; the top ten hold about 2.4%. This material consisted of unsorted PBMCs, taken roughly 5.1 years after starting antiretroviral therapy. The origin of the receptors is a woman between 50 and 59 years old with HIV.

The chain has TRBV19 and TRBJ1-4, with unresolved D. The CDR3 runs 12 residues. CDR1 LNHDA and CDR2 SQIVND come from the germline V gene (reference sequence). Trimming took 6 bases from V and 11 from J, leaving 13 bases between them. CDR3 protein: CASRPESGKLFF. CDR3 DNA sequence: TGTGCCAGTAGACCCGAGTCGGGGAAACTGTTTTTT.

The V call is TRBV28, the J call TRBJ1-5, with no clear D. V lost 4 bases, J lost 5 bases, and 6 bases lay in between. Germline CDR1 reads MDHEN; CDR2 reads SYDVKM. CDR3 size: 12 residues. The DNA for the CDR3 is TGTGCCAGCAGTTCAGGAGATCAGCCCCAGCATTTT. This sequence encodes CASSSGDQPQHF.

This clone was seen a single time. In DNA, the CDR3 is TGTGCCAGCAGCACGCTAGGGGATACGCAGTATTTT. Its translation: CASSTLGDTQYF. The chain uses TRBV27 and TRBJ2-3; D is unclear. This CDR3 has 12 amino acids. The ends were cut back, 6 bases at V and 6 bases at J, with 10 bases in the middle. Germline V gene lookup returns CDR1 MNHEY and CDR2 SMNVEV (reference sequence).

The chain joins TRBV5-1 to TRBJ1-2; D is possibly TRBD1 (5 bases). The germline CDR1 and CDR2 sequences are SGHRS and YFSETQ. V dropped 3 bases and J dropped 4 bases, with 22 bases sitting between them. The length of the CDR3 is 17 residues. The CDR3 loop is CASSSSVQGATTYGYTF. For the CDR3, the DNA is TGCGCCAGCAGCTCCTCGGTCCAGGGTGCCACCACCTATGGCTACACCTTC.

The rearrangement joins TRBV28 to TRBJ1-2; D is unclear. The CDR3 sequence is 14 residues long. Germline loops: CDR1 MDHEN, CDR2 SYDVKM. Trimming removed 7 bases from V and 2 bases from J, with 14 bases in between. The DNA of the CDR3 is TGTGCCAGCACTCTAAGGGTATTGAACTATGGCTACACCTTC. Translation gives CASTLRVLNYGYTF.

The chain carries TRBV2 and TRBJ2-1; no definite D call. The V end lost 2 bases, the J end lost 7 bases, and 9 bases lay between the germline ends. CDR3 size: 13 residues. The germline CDR1 and CDR2 sequences are SNHLY and FYNNEI. CDR3: CASSEFSRNEQFF. Written as DNA, the CDR3 is TGTGCCAGCAGTGAATTTAGTAGAAATGAGCAGTTCTTC. The full variable domain, rest sourced from reference TRBV2 and TRBJ2-1, is EPEVTQTPSHQVTQMGQEVILRCVPISNHLYFYWYRQILGQKVEFLVSFYNNEISEKSEIFDDQFSVERPDGSNFTLKIRSTKLEDSAMYFCASSEFSRNEQFFGPGTRLTVL.

V usage is TRBV5-1 and J usage is TRBJ2-1, with D tentatively TRBD1 (6 bases). Trimming took 1 base from V and 2 from J, leaving 10 bases between them. Germline-derived CDR1 and CDR2 are SGHRS and YFSETQ. This CDR3 contains 15 residues. This chain's CDR3 is CASSLQQGTYNEQFF. The CDR3 DNA follows: TGCGCCAGCAGCTTGCAACAGGGAACCTACAATGAGCAGTTCTTC.

This chain joins TRBV2 and TRBJ1-1; D remains ambiguous. V lost 10 bases and J 1 base, leaving 13 bases between the germline ends. Per germline, CDR1 SNHLY and CDR2 FYNNEI. The CDR3 is 13 residues long. Here the CDR3 reads CAIEFGGNTEAFF. CDR3 nucleotides: TGTGCCATAGAGTTCGGCGGGAACACTGAAGCTTTCTTT.

The CDR3 reads CASSQGLANEKLFF. The CDR3 nucleotides are TGTGCCAGCAGCCAGGGTTTAGCTAATGAAAAACTGTTTTTT. This chain uses TRBV7-6 with TRBJ1-4, with a weak D call TRBD1 (5 bases). The CDR3 has 14 amino acids. Germline assignment: CDR1 SGHVS and CDR2 FNYEAQ. The V end was cut by 5 bases, the J end by 3 bases, with 10 bases between.

This chain uses TRBV25-1 with TRBJ2-5; D is unresolved. Per germline, CDR1 MGHDK and CDR2 SYGVNS. V shed 1 base and J shed 4 bases, with 4 bases lying between them. This CDR3 contains 12 residues. CDR3 DNA sequence: TGTGCCAGCAGTGAATGGGGAGAGACCCAGTACTTC. It codes for CASSEWGETQYF.

The chain links TRBV25-1 to TRBJ1-4; D is ambiguous. Per the germline V gene, CDR1 is MGHDK and CDR2 is SYGVNS. V dropped 6 bases and J dropped 12 bases, with 11 bases sitting between them. The CDR3 runs 11 residues. CDR3 region: CASRVGSQLFF. CDR3 bases: TGTGCCAGCAGGGTGGGGAGTCAACTGTTTTTT. Full variable domain (missing parts from reference TRBV25-1 and TRBJ1-4): EADIYQTPRYLVIGTGKKITLECSQTMGHDKMYWYQQDPGMELHLIHYSYGVNSTEKGDLSSESTVSRIRTEHFPLTLESARPSHTSQYLCASRVGSQLFFGSGTQLSVL.